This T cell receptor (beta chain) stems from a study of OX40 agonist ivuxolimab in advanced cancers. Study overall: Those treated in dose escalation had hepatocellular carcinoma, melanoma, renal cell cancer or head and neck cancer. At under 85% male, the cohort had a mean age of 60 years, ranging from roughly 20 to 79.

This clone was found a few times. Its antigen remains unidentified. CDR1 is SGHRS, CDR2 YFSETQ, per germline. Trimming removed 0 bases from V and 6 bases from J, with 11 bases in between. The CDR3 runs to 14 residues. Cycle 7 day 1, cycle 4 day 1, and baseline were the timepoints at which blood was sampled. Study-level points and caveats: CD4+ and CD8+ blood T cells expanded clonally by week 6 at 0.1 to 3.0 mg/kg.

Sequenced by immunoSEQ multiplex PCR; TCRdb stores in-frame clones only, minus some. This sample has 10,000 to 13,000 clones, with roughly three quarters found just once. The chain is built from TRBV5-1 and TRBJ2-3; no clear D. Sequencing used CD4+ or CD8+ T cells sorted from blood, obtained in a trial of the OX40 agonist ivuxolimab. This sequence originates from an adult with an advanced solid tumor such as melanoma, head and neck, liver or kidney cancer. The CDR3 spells CASSLVVSSDTQYF. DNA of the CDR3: TGCGCCAGCAGCTTGGTTGTCAGTTCGGATACGCAGTATTTT.